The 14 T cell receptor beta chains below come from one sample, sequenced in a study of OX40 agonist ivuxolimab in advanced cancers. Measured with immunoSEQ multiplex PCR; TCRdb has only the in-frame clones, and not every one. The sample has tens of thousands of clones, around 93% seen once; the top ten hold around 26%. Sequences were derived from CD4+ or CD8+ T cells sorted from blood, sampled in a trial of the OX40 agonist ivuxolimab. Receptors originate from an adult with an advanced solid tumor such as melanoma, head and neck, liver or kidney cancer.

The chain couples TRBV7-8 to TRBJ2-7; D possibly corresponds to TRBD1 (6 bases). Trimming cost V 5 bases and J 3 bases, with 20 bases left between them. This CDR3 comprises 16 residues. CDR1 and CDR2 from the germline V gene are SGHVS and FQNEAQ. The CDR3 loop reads CASSTEKTGTDYEQYF. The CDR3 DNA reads TGTGCCAGCAGCACCGAAAAGACAGGAACTGACTACGAGCAGTACTTC.

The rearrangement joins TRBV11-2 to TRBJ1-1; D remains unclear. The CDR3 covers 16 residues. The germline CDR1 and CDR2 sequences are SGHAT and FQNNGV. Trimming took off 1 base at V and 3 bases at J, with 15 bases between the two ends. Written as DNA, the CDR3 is TGTGCCAGCAGCTTAGCGGAGGGTTGGTTGGACACTGAAGCTTTCTTT. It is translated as CASSLAEGWLDTEAFF.

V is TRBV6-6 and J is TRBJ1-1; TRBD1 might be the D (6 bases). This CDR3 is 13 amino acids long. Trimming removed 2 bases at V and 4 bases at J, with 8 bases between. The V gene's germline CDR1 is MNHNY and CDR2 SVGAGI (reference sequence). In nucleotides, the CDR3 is TGTGCCAGCAGTTACGGGGGCGGCACTGAAGCTTTCTTT. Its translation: CASSYGGGTEAFF.

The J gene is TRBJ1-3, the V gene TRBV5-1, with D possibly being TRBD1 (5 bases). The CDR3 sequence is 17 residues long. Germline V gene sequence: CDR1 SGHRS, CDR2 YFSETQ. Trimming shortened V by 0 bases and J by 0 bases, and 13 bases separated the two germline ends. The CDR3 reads CASSLGEGRSSGNTIYF. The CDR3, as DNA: TGCGCCAGCAGCTTGGGGGAGGGGCGGAGCTCTGGAAACACCATATATTTT. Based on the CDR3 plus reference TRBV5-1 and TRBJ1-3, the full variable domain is KAGVTQTPRYLIKTRGQQVTLSCSPISGHRSVSWYQQTPGQGLQFLFEYFSETQRNKGNFPGRFSGRQFSNSRSEMNVSTLELGDSALYLCASSLGEGRSSGNTIYFGEGSWLTVV.

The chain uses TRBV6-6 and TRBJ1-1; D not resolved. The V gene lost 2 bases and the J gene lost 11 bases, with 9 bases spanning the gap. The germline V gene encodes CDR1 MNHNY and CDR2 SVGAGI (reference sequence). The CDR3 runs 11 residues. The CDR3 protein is CASSYGRGAFF. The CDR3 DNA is TGTGCCAGCAGTTACGGGAGAGGGGCTTTCTTT.

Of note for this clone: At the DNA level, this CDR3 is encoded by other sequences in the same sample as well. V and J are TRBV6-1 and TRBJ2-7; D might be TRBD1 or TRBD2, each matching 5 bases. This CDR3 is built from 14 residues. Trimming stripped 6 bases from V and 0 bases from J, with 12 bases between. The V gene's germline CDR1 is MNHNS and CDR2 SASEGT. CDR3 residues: CASSSWGSSYEQYF. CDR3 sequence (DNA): TGTGCCAGCAGCTCGTGGGGGAGCTCCTACGAGCAGTACTTC.

This CDR3 reads CASSQLHTAYEQYF. The CDR3 DNA is TGCGCCAGCAGCCAACTCCATACGGCTTACGAGCAGTACTTC. The chain is built from TRBV4-1 and TRBJ2-7; D remains unclear. Germline V CDR1 and CDR2: MGHRA, YSYEKL. The CDR3 sequence is 14 residues long. V was pared by 2 bases and J by 4 bases, with 12 bases between.

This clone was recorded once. The CDR3 DNA follows: TGTGCCAGCAGTTCGGATTCCAACGAGCAGTACTTC. It encodes CASSSDSNEQYF. The chain links TRBV6-5 to TRBJ2-7; D gene ambiguous. Germline values: CDR1 MNHEY, CDR2 SVGAGI. V lost 4 bases and J lost 5, with 9 bases in between. The CDR3 covers 12 residues.

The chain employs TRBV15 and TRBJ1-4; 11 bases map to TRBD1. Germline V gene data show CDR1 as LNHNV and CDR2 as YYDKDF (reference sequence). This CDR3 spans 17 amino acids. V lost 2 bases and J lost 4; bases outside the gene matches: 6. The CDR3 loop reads CATSRQPGQGGNEKLFF. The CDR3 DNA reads TGTGCCACCAGCAGACAACCGGGACAGGGGGGTAATGAAAAACTGTTTTTT.

The CDR3 nucleotides read TGTGCCAGCAGCCAAGATCGGAGCGGGAGTGTGGATACGCAGTATTTT. The encoded protein is CASSQDRSGSVDTQYF. The chain joins TRBV4-2 to TRBJ2-3; 8 nucleotides match TRBD2. The length of the CDR3 is 16 residues. V shed 0 bases, J shed 6 bases, and the junction held 8 bases outside the gene matches. The germline gives CDR1 LGHNA, CDR2 YNFKEQ.

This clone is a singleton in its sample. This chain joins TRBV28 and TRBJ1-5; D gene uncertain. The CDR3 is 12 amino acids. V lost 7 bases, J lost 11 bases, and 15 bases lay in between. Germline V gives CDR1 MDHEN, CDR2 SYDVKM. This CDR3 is CASNKSLSAQHF. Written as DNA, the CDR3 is TGTGCCAGCAACAAGTCACTGTCAGCCCAGCATTTT.

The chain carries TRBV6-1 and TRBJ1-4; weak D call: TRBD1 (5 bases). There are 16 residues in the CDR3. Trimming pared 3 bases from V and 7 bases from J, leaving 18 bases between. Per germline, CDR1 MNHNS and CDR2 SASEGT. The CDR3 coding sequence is TGTGCCAGCAGTGAGGGGATCTGGGGCGCGAGTGAAAAACTGTTTTTT. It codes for CASSEGIWGASEKLFF.

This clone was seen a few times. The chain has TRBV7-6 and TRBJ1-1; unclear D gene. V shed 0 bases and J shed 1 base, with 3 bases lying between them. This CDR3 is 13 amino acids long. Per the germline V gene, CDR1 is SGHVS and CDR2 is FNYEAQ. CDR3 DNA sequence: TGTGCCAGCAGCTTAGCAGGGAACACTGAAGCTTTCTTT. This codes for CASSLAGNTEAFF. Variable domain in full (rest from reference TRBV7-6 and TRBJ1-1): GAGVSQSPRYKVTKRGQDVALRCDPISGHVSLYWYRQALGQGPEFLTYFNYEAQQDKSGLPNDRFSAERPEGSISTLTIQRTEQRDSAMYRCASSLAGNTEAFFGQGTRLTVV.

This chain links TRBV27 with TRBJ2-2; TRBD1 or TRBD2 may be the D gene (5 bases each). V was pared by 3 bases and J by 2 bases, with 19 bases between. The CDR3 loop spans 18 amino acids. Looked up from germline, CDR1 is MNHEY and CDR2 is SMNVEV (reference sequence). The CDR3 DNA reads TGTGCCAGCAGTTTTCTTGGTTTGGGGGACGGAAACACCGGGGAGCTGTTTTTT. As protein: CASSFLGLGDGNTGELFF.